The T cell receptor (beta chain) described here comes from a study of blood T cells in healthy people across ages (dated by TCRdb to the mid-2010s). As for the study more broadly: In model experiments, roughly one uniquely barcoded TCR beta cDNA molecule per two T cells was captured by template switching. Using deep sequencing normalized with unique cDNA molecular identifiers, the study measured how TCR beta repertoire diversity changes with age. Donors were grouped into four age groups: young (average roughly 17 years), middle-aged (around 39), aged (roughly 67) and long-lived (around 80). To avoid experimental bias, donors of different ages were randomly spread across the sequencing lanes. Two additional independent replicas of 1 million unique cDNA reads from the same blood draw were analyzed for two donors (one aged 18 to 30 and one aged 80 or older).

The library was made by 5' RACE. Sequencing took place on an Illumina HiSeq 2500. A second roughly 6 to 12 cycle PCR used a sample-barcoded 5' primer and a J-beta primer mix. A unique molecular identifier was introduced onto each TCR beta cDNA molecule by a template-switch 5' adaptor carrying 12 random nucleotides. At least 2.5 million CDR3-containing paired-end reads were obtained from each sample. All of the RNA was converted into first-strand cDNA using the Mint cDNA synthesis kit, with a TRBC-specific oligonucleotide serving as the primer. Following uracil-DNA glycosylase treatment, a first 18-cycle PCR with universal primers M1SS and BC2_uni_R was performed on all cDNA. The published analysis was carried out like this. Each sample was normalized by randomly selecting 1 million high-quality reads, each carrying a distinct molecular identifier. Reads with shared molecular identifiers were discarded instead of being binned into consensus sequences. MiTCR, run with a Q25 quality threshold and the strictest error-elimination algorithm, handled CDR3 identification, clonotype clustering and error correction. Lower-bound total TCR beta diversity was estimated with a nonparametric unseen species model using Euler transformation. TCRdb trimmed the raw reads at Q25, called clones with MiXCR and kept productive beta chains. Every entry covers one CDR3 protein and lists the most common genes and DNA from its rows. These V and J calls originate from TCRdb's pipeline instead of the authors' own analysis. Here the sample has 1.2 million to 1.5 million distinct CDR3 sequences; approximately 60% occur a single time. The ten largest clones take up about 6.3% of the sample.

The germline V gene encodes CDR1 SQVTM and CDR2 ANQGSEA. Between the V and J ends, shortened by 5 bases and 0 bases respectively, the junction contains 4 bases. Taken from cysteine to phenylalanine, the CDR3 has 11 residues. CDR3 DNA is the only sequence kept; it has 33 bases, read in frame from the first base. Systemically healthy Caucasian individuals from Russia, 39 in total and aged about 6 to 100 years, were included as donors. Roughly 11 milliliters of peripheral blood were drawn from each donor into EDTA-treated Vacutainer tubes. PBMCs were isolated by Ficoll-Paque density-gradient centrifugation, with at least 6.5 million obtained per sample. Total RNA, at least 5 micrograms per sample, was extracted from PBMCs with Trizol reagent. The percentages of naive CD45RAhigh/CD27high T cells were determined by flow cytometry on a PBMC aliquot from every donor. What the study reported, not specific to this receptor: Because the CMV infection status of the donors was unknown, age-related changes in expanded clonotypes may potentially have been confounded. There was a strong correlation between observed TCR beta diversity and the percentage of naive T cells measured by flow cytometry. Because profiling used bulk unsorted PBMCs, naive and antigen-experienced compartments could not be compared conclusively. Estimates of total diversity from one million sequenced T cells were regarded as lower bounds and underestimates. Observed TCR beta diversity per million T cells fell roughly linearly with age, and a significant reduction was already apparent by age around 40. Compared with the aged group, the long-lived group had more naive CD4+ T cells, fewer expanded clones and increased TCR diversity, suggesting age selection.

A note on this clonotype: What this receptor recognizes is not known. Base quality data are lacking; no much larger clone is found one base away.

The source of this sequence is a man between 18 and 29 years old in good health. Recombination connected TRBV29-1 to TRBJ1-1, with no reliable assignment of the D segment. Sequencing was done on a sample of blood. The DNA is as follows: TGCAGCGTTAAGGTGAACACTGAAGCTTTCTTT. This gives the protein CSVKVNTEAFF.